A single sample gave rise to the 16 T cell receptor beta chains below, sequenced in a study of Ad26.COV2.S vaccination and SARS-CoV-2 variants. The repertoire was sequenced with immunoSEQ multiplex PCR; TCRdb's copy has only in-frame clones and lacks some. The data hold about 350,000 clones, with around 89% observed a single time. Treatment defined: about 20 received Ad26.COV2.S at low or high dose, single or two shots; roughly 5 received placebo; per-sample allocation not given. It was on day 63 after the first vaccine or placebo injection that samples were taken. The source material was peripheral blood, sampled in a trial of Ad26.COV2.S vaccine versus placebo. The source is a person aged 18-60 years who received the Ad26.COV2.S COVID-19 vaccine or a placebo.

This chain joins TRBV11-2 and TRBJ2-1; the D is unclear. This CDR3 is built from 11 residues. The V gene's germline CDR1 is SGHAT and CDR2 FQNNGV. Trimming left V 6 bases short and J 8 bases short, with 8 bases between. The CDR3 nucleotides read TGTGCCAGCAGTTTGGGATATGAGCAGTTCTTC. Translated, it gives CASSLGYEQFF.

J is TRBJ1-6 and V is TRBV27; D not resolved. Trimming left V 6 bases short and J 4 bases short, with 10 bases between. Per the germline V gene, CDR1 is MNHEY and CDR2 is SMNVEV (reference sequence). CDR3 length: 14 residues. CDR3 in amino acids: CASSPGLYNSPLHF. Here the CDR3 DNA reads TGTGCCAGCAGCCCGGGTCTTTATAATTCACCCCTCCACTTT.

This chain uses TRBV19 with TRBJ2-7, with no clear D. This CDR3 has 13 residues. Germline-derived CDR1 and CDR2 are LNHDA and SQIVND (reference sequence). Between the trimmed V and J ends, which lost 5 bases and 3 bases, there was a span of 11 bases. CDR3 coding DNA: TGTGCCAGTAGTCCTCACAGTCTCTACGAGCAGTACTTC. It specifies CASSPHSLYEQYF.

The V gene is TRBV5-4, the J gene TRBJ1-1; 9 bases agree with TRBD1. Unmatched junction bases numbered 10, after V lost 4 bases and J lost 6 bases. The CDR3 loop spans 15 amino acids. Per germline, CDR1 SGHNT and CDR2 YYREEE (reference sequence). The DNA of the CDR3 is TGTGCCAGCAGCATACGCCGGGACAGGGAACCTGAAGCTTTCTTT. It specifies CASSIRRDREPEAFF.

This clone turned up a few times. This chain links TRBV5-4 with TRBJ1-2; the D is unclear. This CDR3 is built from 14 residues. V lost 4 bases to trimming and J lost 4 bases, with 14 bases between them. Germline V gives CDR1 SGHNT, CDR2 YYREEE (reference sequence). The CDR3 DNA is TGTGCCAGCAGCCCAAGGGAGGGCGGCTATGGCTACACCTTC. Residues: CASSPREGGYGYTF.

The chain combines TRBV5-1 with TRBJ1-6; 9 bases align to TRBD1. This CDR3 is 14 amino acids long. Germline V gene sequence: CDR1 SGHRS, CDR2 YFSETQ. With V trimmed by 3 bases and J by 7 bases, 2 bases remained unmatched. For the CDR3, the DNA is TGCGCCAGCAGCTCCGGACAGGGGAATTCACCCCTCCACTTT. Its translation: CASSSGQGNSPLHF.

The V gene is TRBV24-1, the J gene TRBJ2-7; no definite D call. CDR1 is KGHDR, CDR2 SFDVKD, per germline. V was shortened by 8 bases and J by 0 bases, with 13 bases between the two germline ends. The CDR3 contains 14 residues. The chain's CDR3 is CATTRNSRSYEQYF. The CDR3 bases are TGTGCCACCACCAGGAACAGTCGCTCCTACGAGCAGTACTTC.

The rearrangement links TRBV11-3 to TRBJ2-1; 8 nucleotides line up with TRBD2. The V gene end was trimmed by 5 bases and the J gene end by 7 bases; junction bases not matched to a gene: 22. Germline V CDR1 and CDR2: SGHNT, YENEEA. This CDR3 has 19 amino acids. CDR3 in DNA: TGTGCCAGCAGCCTCGACGGAAGGACAGCCGGGACTAGGAGTAATGAGCAGTTCTTC. Its translation is CASSLDGRTAGTRSNEQFF.

The chain employs TRBV5-3 and TRBJ1-3; TRBD1 matches at 12 bases. TRBV5-3 is an ORF; its function is uncertain. Losses at the gene ends were 4 bases for V and 1 base for J; bases not matched to a gene: 3. This CDR3 contains 16 residues. The CDR3 nucleotides read TGTGCCAGAAGCCCGGGACAGGGGGCGTCTGGAAACACCATATATTTT. Protein: CARSPGQGASGNTIYF.

The rearrangement links TRBV7-2 to TRBJ2-7; D is possibly TRBD1 (6 bases). V was pared by 4 bases and J by 4 bases, with 14 bases between. The CDR3 covers 14 residues. Germline values: CDR1 SGHTA, CDR2 FQGNSA. CDR3 sequence (DNA): TGTGCCAGCAGCTCTGGGGGCTTGGGGTACGAGCAGTACTTC. Translation: CASSSGGLGYEQYF.

About this clone itself: Other DNA sequences of this sample code for an identical CDR3. This chain links TRBV27 with TRBJ1-2; D possibly corresponds to TRBD1 (5 bases). CDR3 length: 14 amino acids. Trimming removed 5 bases from V and 4 bases from J, with 14 bases in between. Germline V CDR1 and CDR2: MNHEY, SMNVEV (reference sequence). CDR3 sequence: CASSLSGTFYGYTF. In nucleotides, the CDR3 is TGTGCCAGCAGTCTCTCCGGGACCTTCTATGGCTACACCTTC.

The genes are TRBV11-2 and TRBJ1-2; D is unclear. CDR3 length equals 8 residues. Germline V lookup: CDR1 SGHAT, CDR2 FQNNGV. Trimming stripped 7 bases from V and 11 bases from J, with 5 bases between. The CDR3, as DNA: TGTGCCAGCACCCCTTACACCTTC. Translation gives CASTPYTF.

The chain employs TRBV7-2 and TRBJ2-3; maybe TRBD2 (7 bases). V lost 5 bases, J lost 5 bases, and 17 bases lay in between. CDR3 length: 15 residues. CDR1 is SGHTA and CDR2 is FQGNSA in the germline V gene. The CDR3 sequence: CASSPGGRGGDTQYF. The CDR3 DNA follows: TGTGCCAGCAGCCCCGGGGGCCGCGGGGGAGATACGCAGTATTTT. The full variable domain, in which reference TRBV7-2 and TRBJ2-3 provide the parts outside the CDR3, is GAGVSQSPSNKVTEKGKDVELRCDPISGHTALYWYRQSLGQGLEFLIYFQGNSAPDKSGLPSDRFSAERTGGSVSTLTIQRTQQEDSAVYLCASSPGGRGGDTQYFGPGTRLTVL.

Only one count was recorded for this clone. J is TRBJ1-1 and V is TRBV5-1; TRBD1 matches at 11 bases. J lost 7 bases, V lost 4 bases, and 3 bases had no gene match. This CDR3 comprises 13 residues. Looked up from germline, CDR1 is SGHRS and CDR2 is YFSETQ. The CDR3 here is CASSIGTGGEAFF. The CDR3, as DNA: TGCGCCAGCAGCATCGGGACAGGGGGTGAAGCTTTCTTT.

The V call is TRBV5-6, the J call TRBJ2-7, with D hard to call. This CDR3 is 13 amino acids long. Trimming took off 3 bases at V and 6 bases at J, with 13 bases between the two ends. Germline V gene sequence: CDR1 SGHDT, CDR2 YYEEEE. CDR3 amino acids: CASSYVGPGEQYF. In DNA form, the CDR3 reads TGTGCCAGCAGCTATGTAGGTCCTGGCGAGCAGTACTTC.

The genes are TRBV30 and TRBJ2-5; no definite D call. The CDR3 runs to 11 residues. The ends were cut back, 4 bases at V and 3 bases at J, with 6 bases in the middle. CDR1 and CDR2 (germline): GTSNPN, SVGIG (reference sequence). The CDR3, as DNA: TGTGCCTGGACAGTTAAAGAGACCCAGTACTTC. The encoded protein is CAWTVKETQYF.